These 27 T cell receptor beta chains were sequenced from one sample in a study of beta chain features in type 1 diabetes. Points from the study as a whole: Type 1 diabetes patients had TCRB CDR3s that were shorter (moderately but significantly so) in all four CD4+ subsets.

Antigens of these TCRs are unknown. Sequencing targeted expressed TCRB transcripts, as all isolated RNA had been reverse transcribed. Clones were read by immunoSEQ multiplex PCR, and TCRdb kept only the in-frame ones, dropping some. The table includes about 150,000 clones, about 7.9% detected once. Sequencing used central memory CD4+ T cells from blood. The receptors come from a man aged 18 to 35 with type 1 diabetes.

This clone was picked up a small number of times. V is TRBV19 and J is TRBJ2-2; a possible D gene is TRBD1 (6 bases). Trimming took 7 bases from V and 6 from J, leaving 9 bases between them. CDR1 is LNHDA and CDR2 is SQIVND in the germline V gene (reference sequence). The CDR3 length is 12 residues. The chain's CDR3 is CASNEGAGELFF. The CDR3 bases are TGTGCCAGTAACGAGGGGGCCGGGGAGCTGTTTTTT. The complete variable domain, with remaining parts taken from reference TRBV19 and TRBJ2-2, reads DGGITQSPKYLFRKEGQNVTLSCEQNLNHDAMYWYRQDPGQGLRLIYYSQIVNDFQKGDIAEGYSVSREKKESFPLTVTSAQKNPTAFYLCASNEGAGELFFGEGSRLTVL.

This clone has only a few counts. V gene TRBV27 combines with J gene TRBJ1-5; 7 nucleotides match TRBD1. J was trimmed by 4 bases and V by 5 bases; bases with no gene match: 11. The CDR3 is 16 residues long. Germline CDR1 is MNHEY and CDR2 is SMNVEV (reference sequence). DNA of the CDR3: TGTGCCAGCAGTCCGGGGACAGTGGGGCCGAATCAGCCCCAGCATTTT. Translation gives CASSPGTVGPNQPQHF.

The chain is built from TRBV29-1 and TRBJ2-1; the match to TRBD2 covers 9 bases. Germline CDR1 and CDR2: SQVTM and ANQGSEA. The V segment lost 8 bases and the J segment 5 bases; nucleotides outside the gene matches: 13. This CDR3 has 15 amino acids. CDR3 sequence: CSSKKGGGDHNEQFF. CDR3 DNA: TGCAGCTCAAAGAAGGGCGGGGGGGACCACAATGAGCAGTTCTTC.

Note on this clone: The same CDR3 is also encoded by other DNA sequences in this sample. V and J are TRBV5-1 and TRBJ2-7; a possible D gene is TRBD2 (6 bases). This CDR3 contains 15 residues. The germline CDR1 and CDR2 sequences are SGHRS and YFSETQ. Trimming cost V 0 bases and J 1 base, with 11 bases left between them. For the CDR3, the DNA is TGCGCCAGCAGCTTGGGTGGGACTGCATCCTACGAGCAGTACTTC. Protein product: CASSLGGTASYEQYF.

The gene calls are TRBV4-3 and TRBJ1-2; TRBD1 matches 10 bases. The CDR3 is 17 amino acids. CDR1 LGHNA and CDR2 YSLEER come from the germline V gene. V trimming: 0 bases; J trimming: 5 bases; junction bases outside the gene matches: 9. The CDR3 coding sequence is TGCGCCAGCAGCCAAGATCAGGGGACAGGGGCGCTGTATGGCTACACCTTC. It specifies CASSQDQGTGALYGYTF.

The chain carries TRBV19 and TRBJ1-1; D unresolved. The V gene lost 6 bases and the J gene lost 0 bases, with 14 bases spanning the gap. This CDR3 is built from 15 residues. CDR1 is LNHDA, CDR2 SQIVND, per germline (reference sequence). As DNA, the CDR3 is TGTGCCAGTAGCATGGGTTTTACAGTGAACACTGAAGCTTTCTTT. Translating it yields CASSMGFTVNTEAFF.

This clone has a handful of counts. The chain is built from TRBV28 and TRBJ1-5; maybe TRBD1 (5 bases). The V end was cut by 4 bases, the J end by 5 bases, with 18 bases between. The CDR3 is made up of 16 amino acids. Looked up from germline, CDR1 is MDHEN and CDR2 is SYDVKM. For the CDR3, the DNA is TGTGCCAGCAGTTGGGGAGGGCAGGGAGGGTATCAGCCCCAGCATTTT. This codes for CASSWGGQGGYQPQHF.

CDR3 amino acids: CATSRDYETQYF. The CDR3 nucleotides read TGTGCCACCAGCAGAGATTATGAGACCCAGTACTTC. This chain uses TRBV15 with TRBJ2-5; D uncertain. Trimming pared 0 bases from V and 5 bases from J, leaving 4 bases between. Germline V lookup: CDR1 LNHNV, CDR2 YYDKDF (reference sequence). The length of the CDR3 is 12 residues.

V usage is TRBV11-2 and J usage is TRBJ2-5; perhaps TRBD1 as D (6 bases). CDR3 length equals 16 residues. Germline assignment: CDR1 SGHAT and CDR2 FQNNGV. Trimming took off 4 bases at V and 5 bases at J, with 20 bases between the two ends. CDR3: CASSSFRDKEEETQYF. The CDR3 nucleotides are TGTGCCAGCAGCTCGTTTCGGGACAAGGAGGAGGAGACCCAGTACTTC. Complete variable domain (other parts from reference TRBV11-2 and TRBJ2-5): EAGVAQSPRYKIIEKRQSVAFWCNPISGHATLYWYQQILGQGPKLLIQFQNNGVVDDSQLPKDRFSAERLKGVDSTLKIQPAKLEDSAVYLCASSSFRDKEEETQYFGPGTRLLVL.

The rearrangement links TRBV27 to TRBJ1-2; possible D gene TRBD1, 6 bases. The CDR3 length is 13 residues. Germline CDR1 reads MNHEY; CDR2 reads SMNVEV (reference sequence). Trimming stripped 5 bases from V and 8 bases from J, with 15 bases between. The CDR3 nucleotides read TGTGCCAGCAGTCCACAGGGAACGTGGGGCTACACCTTC. It codes for CASSPQGTWGYTF.

A remark on this clone: Other DNA sequences in this sample translate to the same CDR3. This sequence joins TRBV5-1 and TRBJ2-4; D perhaps matches TRBD2 (5 bases). Germline-derived CDR1 and CDR2 are SGHRS and YFSETQ. Trimming stripped 0 bases from V and 0 bases from J, with 7 bases between. The CDR3 has 15 amino acids. The chain's CDR3 is CASSLDGLAKNIQYF. The DNA of the CDR3 is TGCGCCAGCAGCTTGGATGGACTAGCCAAAAACATTCAGTACTTC.

The chain recombines TRBV18 with TRBJ1-2; 7 nucleotides align to TRBD1. This CDR3 has 17 amino acids. Germline CDR1 is KGHSH and CDR2 is LQKENI. V lost 1 base and J lost 4; bases outside the gene matches: 12. The CDR3: CASSPQGAGTVSYGYTF. In nucleotides, the CDR3 is TGTGCCAGCTCACCACAGGGGGCCGGGACAGTGAGCTATGGCTACACCTTC.

J is TRBJ2-2 and V is TRBV19; 14 bases map to TRBD2. Per the germline V gene, CDR1 is LNHDA and CDR2 is SQIVND (reference sequence). V shed 4 bases, J shed 5 bases, and the junction held 3 bases outside the gene matches. The CDR3 is made up of 16 amino acids. CDR3 sequence: CASSTGLAGGTGELFF. The DNA of the CDR3 is TGTGCCAGTAGTACTGGACTAGCGGGAGGTACCGGGGAGCTGTTTTTT.

This clone turned up a few times. The CDR3 bases are TGTGCCAGCAGCTCGGACAGGGGGGTTGAGCAGTTCTTC. Translated, it gives CASSSDRGVEQFF. The chain links TRBV11-3 to TRBJ2-1; 10 nucleotides align to TRBD1. The ends lost 4 bases at V and 9 bases at J; junction bases unmatched: 3. Germline V gives CDR1 SGHNT, CDR2 YENEEA. This CDR3 region has 13 residues.

This chain uses TRBV30 with TRBJ2-7, with 7 bases matching TRBD1. Germline CDR1 reads GTSNPN; CDR2 reads SVGIG (reference sequence). The CDR3 totals 15 residues. The ends lost 3 bases at V and 4 bases at J; junction bases unmatched: 12. CDR3 bases: TGTGCCTGGAGGCCTCCGGGACAGATACCTTACGAGCAGTACTTC. It translates to CAWRPPGQIPYEQYF.

J is TRBJ1-5 and V is TRBV10-1; unclear D gene. Trimming stripped 3 bases from V and 5 bases from J, with 5 bases between. The length of the CDR3 is 12 residues. CDR1 and CDR2 (germline): WNHNN, SYGVQD (reference sequence). The CDR3 DNA sequence: TGCGCCAGCAGTGAAGGAGATCAGCCCCAGCATTTT. Translating gives CASSEGDQPQHF.

V usage is TRBV9 and J usage is TRBJ1-1, with D possibly being TRBD1 (6 bases). Germline-derived CDR1 and CDR2 are SGDLS and YYNGEE. The V end was cut by 0 bases, the J end by 1 base, with 10 bases between. The CDR3 consists of 15 residues. The CDR3 DNA reads as TGTGCCAGCAGCGTAGACGGACAGCCGAACACTGAAGCTTTCTTT. It codes for CASSVDGQPNTEAFF.

The chain combines TRBV19 with TRBJ1-2, with no clear D. The CDR3 loop spans 14 amino acids. V was clipped by 6 bases and J by 2 bases, with 13 bases between them. CDR1 and CDR2 from the germline V gene are LNHDA and SQIVND (reference sequence). The CDR3 protein is CASSEERWNYGYTF. The CDR3 DNA reads TGTGCCAGTAGCGAAGAACGGTGGAACTATGGCTACACCTTC. The variable domain in full, completed from reference TRBV19 and TRBJ1-2, reads DGGITQSPKYLFRKEGQNVTLSCEQNLNHDAMYWYRQDPGQGLRLIYYSQIVNDFQKGDIAEGYSVSREKKESFPLTVTSAQKNPTAFYLCASSEERWNYGYTFGSGTRLTVV.

This clone was detected only a few times. This sample also contains other DNA sequences that code for the same CDR3. V usage is TRBV28 and J usage is TRBJ2-2, with TRBD2 matching over 8 bases. CDR1 and CDR2 from the germline V gene are MDHEN and SYDVKM. This CDR3 has 16 residues. J was trimmed by 2 bases and V by 4 bases; bases with no gene match: 6. The DNA for the CDR3 is TGTGCCAGCAGTTCCCCCGGGGGGGCTAACACCGGGGAGCTGTTTTTT. Amino acids: CASSSPGGANTGELFF.

The gene calls are TRBV27 and TRBJ1-5; weak D call: TRBD1 (6 bases). CDR1 and CDR2 (germline): MNHEY, SMNVEV (reference sequence). The CDR3 is made up of 18 amino acids. V was trimmed by 4 bases and J by 6 bases, leaving 25 bases between them. The DNA for the CDR3 is TGTGCCAGCAGTTCCCGCCATCAACAGGGTATCGGCATTCAGCCCCAGCATTTT. This encodes CASSSRHQQGIGIQPQHF.

The chain employs TRBV21-1 and TRBJ2-7; TRBD2, as called in the table, went unchecked against the DNA. TRBV21-1 is noted as a pseudogene. CDR3 size: 14 residues. The DNA for the CDR3 is TGTGCCAGCAGCCACCCGGGACTAGGCTACGAGCAGTACTTC. This encodes CASSHPGLGYEQYF.

This clone was recorded a few times. The rearrangement uses TRBV2 and TRBJ1-5, with TRBD1 matching over 12 bases. CDR1 and CDR2 from the germline V gene are SNHLY and FYNNEI. CDR3 size: 15 residues. The V gene end was trimmed by 8 bases and the J gene end by 7 bases; junction bases not matched to a gene: 9. The CDR3 bases are TGTGCCAGCGTTCCGGGACAGGGGGCATGGCAGCCCCAGCATTTT. This encodes CASVPGQGAWQPQHF.

The rearrangement uses TRBV11-2 and TRBJ1-2; the match to TRBD1 covers 7 bases. CDR3 length equals 13 residues. Per the germline V gene, CDR1 is SGHAT and CDR2 is FQNNGV. Losses at the gene ends were 1 base for V and 4 bases for J; bases not matched to a gene: 0. As DNA, the CDR3 is TGTGCCAGCAGCTTAGGACAGGGCTATGGCTACACCTTC. Translated: CASSLGQGYGYTF.

The table lists this clone with a few counts. The V call is TRBV4-1, the J call TRBJ2-5; weak D call: TRBD1 (8 bases). Germline V gene lookup returns CDR1 MGHRA and CDR2 YSYEKL. The CDR3 contains 17 residues. Trimming pared 4 bases from V and 2 bases from J, leaving 20 bases between. The CDR3 here is CASSRGQGGSFQETQYF. In nucleotides, the CDR3 is TGCGCCAGCAGCCGCGGACAGGGAGGGTCGTTTCAAGAGACCCAGTACTTC.

The chain recombines TRBV2 with TRBJ2-5; 8 nucleotides line up with TRBD2. Looked up from germline, CDR1 is SNHLY and CDR2 is FYNNEI. The V segment lost 4 bases and the J segment 5 bases; nucleotides outside the gene matches: 3. CDR3 size: 13 residues. CDR3 in DNA: TGTGCCAGCAGTGGGCCGGGAGGGGAGACCCAGTACTTC. Translation: CASSGPGGETQYF.

This clone was seen a handful of times. The V and J genes are TRBV6-5 and TRBJ2-7, with D possibly being TRBD1 (6 bases). V dropped 4 bases and J dropped 3 bases, with 16 bases sitting between them. Per the germline V gene, CDR1 is MNHEY and CDR2 is SVGAGI. The CDR3 runs 15 residues. CDR3 protein: CASSSQGVRLYEQYF. The CDR3 DNA follows: TGTGCCAGCAGTTCACAGGGAGTCCGCCTCTACGAGCAGTACTTC.

This clone occurred a few times. This rearrangement joins TRBV28 to TRBJ1-1; D is undetermined. CDR1 and CDR2 (germline): MDHEN, SYDVKM. V was pared by 6 bases and J by 3 bases, with 11 bases between. The CDR3 is 13 residues long. In nucleotides, the CDR3 is TGTGCCAGCAGGTTTCGGACTTACACTGAAGCTTTCTTT. Translation: CASRFRTYTEAFF.